Listed here are 4 T cell receptor beta chains from one sample, sequenced in a study of shared clonotypes between healthy human individuals. Assay used: immunoSEQ multiplex PCR; TCRdb lists only in-frame clones, some missing. This sample has roughly 2 million clones, with about 95% found just once. Naive CD8 cells, CD45RO-negative and positively selected for CCR7, excluded terminally differentiated effector memory CD45RA+ cells. The sequencing input was naive CD8+ T cells sorted from blood. The source is a young man in good health.

This clone was observed a single time. This rearrangement joins TRBV28 to TRBJ2-5; TRBD1 matches 7 bases. The germline CDR1 and CDR2 sequences are MDHEN and SYDVKM. There are 12 residues in the CDR3. Losses at the gene ends were 8 bases for V and 4 bases for J; bases not matched to a gene: 4. Written as DNA, the CDR3 is TGTGCCAGCCGGACAGGTGGAGAGACCCAGTACTTC. As protein: CASRTGGETQYF.

V and J are TRBV7-9 and TRBJ2-7; perhaps TRBD1 as D (6 bases). The germline gives CDR1 SEHNR, CDR2 FQNEAQ (reference sequence). Trimming stripped 6 bases from V and 2 bases from J, with 11 bases between. There are 13 residues in the CDR3. CDR3 sequence (DNA): TGTGCCAGCAGACTCGGACAGACCTACGAGCAGTACTTC. This gives the protein CASRLGQTYEQYF.

This clone was counted a single time. The chain combines TRBV30 with TRBJ2-3; possibly TRBD2 for D (6 bases). V lost 2 bases and J lost 4, with 16 bases in between. The CDR3 totals 15 residues. Germline loops: CDR1 GTSNPN, CDR2 SVGIG (reference sequence). The CDR3 nucleotides read TGTGCCTGGAGTCTAGCGACTCTTGGAGCAGATACGCAGTATTTT. This gives the protein CAWSLATLGADTQYF.

A word on this clone: Other DNA sequences of this sample code for an identical CDR3. This chain connects TRBV6-1 to TRBJ1-2; TRBD1 is a possible D gene (6 bases). The CDR3 runs to 13 residues. Per germline, CDR1 MNHNS and CDR2 SASEGT. The V and J ends lost 3 bases and 5 bases respectively, with 10 bases between them. CDR3 residues: CASSETGGYGYTF. Written as DNA, the CDR3 is TGTGCCAGCAGTGAGACAGGAGGATATGGCTACACCTTC.